A few counts support the clone carrying this T cell receptor beta chain. The antigen is not known. From germline, CDR1 is SQVTM and CDR2 ANQGSEA. With 2 bases clipped from V and 5 bases from J, the junction kept 13 bases outside the gene matches. This CDR3 is 16 amino acids long. These data are taken from a study of T-cell reconstitution after alpha-beta-depleted transplantation in children. General study results and limits: Surviving recipient T cells and thymic progenitors produced the high day-60 TCRbeta diversity seen in some patients. Once a year had passed after transplant, T-cell counts and diversity came mostly from newly produced T cells.

Unique molecular identifiers featured in how the TCRbeta library was prepared. TCRdb used MiXCR to reprocess the PCR reads, holding one entry per CDR3 protein. The sample lists hundreds of thousands of distinct CDR3 sequences, about 12% occurring once. The receptor was isolated from a girl aged 2 to 10 with congenital amegakaryocytic thrombocytopenia, due to receive a stem cell transplant. Specimen: PBMCs, collected before TCRalphabeta/CD19-depleted stem cell transplant. The genes are TRBV29-1 and TRBJ2-5; 8 bases are a match to TRBD2. The CDR3, as DNA: TGCAGCGTTGAAACACTAGCGGACATGCCCCAGGAGACCCAGTACTTC. This translates into CSVETLADMPQETQYF. The full variable domain, rest sourced from reference TRBV29-1 and TRBJ2-5, is SAVISQKPSRDICQRGTSLTIQCQVDSQVTMMFWYRQQPGQSLTLIATANQGSEATYESGFVIDKFPISRPNLTFSTLTVSNMSPEDSSIYLCSVETLADMPQETQYFGPGTRLLVL.